The subject of this entry is one T cell receptor beta chain. The antigen is not known. The CDR3 runs to 16 residues. Per the germline V gene, CDR1 is MNHEY and CDR2 is SMNVEV (reference sequence). With 0 bases removed from V and 2 bases from J, the gap between germline ends came to 11 bases. The data were taken from a study of cytomegalovirus exposure and HLA in healthy donors. Notes on the study in general: Association of a missense DCLRE1C variant with TCR beta V- and J-gene trimming was reported in a later analysis.

A multiplex PCR was run with 60 Vbeta primers and 13 Jbeta primers. Measured with immunoSEQ multiplex PCR; TCRdb has only the in-frame clones, and not every one. There are some 130,000 clones in the sample, with over 1.5% held by the top ten. Sequences were obtained from PBMCs. The rearrangement joins TRBV27 to TRBJ2-1, with D possibly being TRBD2 (6 bases). This clonotype originated in a woman in her thirties or forties in good health and CMV-seropositive. The CDR3 region is CASSLSSGPTYNEQFF. The CDR3 coding sequence is TGTGCCAGCAGTTTATCGAGCGGGCCTACCTACAATGAGCAGTTCTTC.